Presented here are 5 T cell receptor beta chains from one specimen sequenced in a study of T cell clonality in common variable immunodeficiency. Study observations and caveats: Reportedly, TCR beta sequences from common variable immunodeficiency showed fewer deletions and N-nucleotide insertions.

Assay used: immunoSEQ multiplex PCR; TCRdb lists only in-frame clones, some missing. The sample contains over 30,000 clones, none of them singletons. These TCRs are of unknown antigen specificity. Sequencing was performed on peripheral blood mononuclear cells. Every receptor here comes from a human donor with common variable immunodeficiency.

This clone was observed at least ten times. The read comes to an end 3 residues before the CDR3 does, leaving the germline J gene to fill in the end. This chain links TRBV2 with TRBJ1-4, with 9 bases that match TRBD1. The V gene's germline CDR1 is SNHLY and CDR2 FYNNEI. The CDR3 has 15 residues. Unmatched junction bases numbered 9, after V lost 5 bases and J lost 8 bases. The DNA read from the CDR3 is TGTGCCAGCAGTAAACAGGGGGCGAAGGCGGAAAAA. Its protein product is CASSKQGAKAEK. The full CDR3 protein is CASSKQGAKAEKLFF.

This clone was found a few times. The CDR3 reads CASSLTTSGRLNEQFF. The covered CDR3 bases are TGCGCCAGCAGCTTGACAACTAGCGGGAGGCTCAATGAG. V usage is TRBV5-1 and J usage is TRBJ2-1; 12 bases match TRBD2. Read coverage stops 3 residues before the CDR3 terminus; the germline J gene supplies the remainder. Germline trimming cut 1 base from V and 6 bases from J; bases unmatched to any gene: 5. Germline V CDR1 and CDR2: SGHRS, YFSETQ. The CDR3 length is 16 residues.

In the case of this clone: A far larger clone is only one base removed, so a read error is likely. The CDR3 protein is CASSLTVYEQYF. CDR3 DNA, as far as it was read: TGCGCCAGCAGCTTGACAGTCTACGAG. V usage is TRBV5-1 and J usage is TRBJ2-7; no clear D. The read is 3 residues too short to cover the CDR3 end, so that end is filled in from the germline J gene. CDR3 size: 12 residues. V lost 1 base, J lost 3 bases, and 5 bases lay in between. The germline V gene encodes CDR1 SGHRS and CDR2 YFSETQ.

A remark on this clone: The CDR3 end is not reached by the read, which stops 3 residues before it; the germline J gene fills it in. The J gene is TRBJ1-4, the V gene TRBV6-1, with D possibly matching TRBD1 (5 bases). From germline, CDR1 is MNHNS and CDR2 SASEGT. Deletions cut 3 bases from V and 8 bases from J, with 13 bases between. The CDR3 has 14 residues. CDR3: CASSDPGVEEKLFF. The covered CDR3 bases are TGTGCCAGCAGTGATCCGGGGGTAGAGGAAAAA.

The sample holds a few counts of this clone. The CDR3 goes on 3 residues after the read ends, and that part is filled in from the germline J gene. The gene calls are TRBV30 and TRBJ2-7, with a tentative D call TRBD2 (6 bases). This CDR3 comprises 11 residues. Trimming pared 3 bases from V and 6 bases from J, leaving 9 bases between. Germline loops: CDR1 GTSNPN, CDR2 SVGIG (reference sequence). The CDR3 sequence is CAWREEGEQYF. The sequenced part of the CDR3 DNA is TGTGCCTGGAGAGAGGAGGGCGAG. The full variable domain, its missing parts supplied by reference TRBV30 and TRBJ2-7, is SQTIHQWPATLVQPVGSPLSLECTVEGTSNPNLYWYRQAAGRGLQLLFYSVGIGQISSEVPQNLSASRPQDRQFILSSKKLLLSDSGFYLCAWREEGEQYFGPGTRLTVT.